Each of the 31 T cell receptor beta chains below was sequenced from the same sample in a study of long-term antiretroviral therapy in people with HIV. At survey level, the immunoSEQ assay was run in its v3.0 version. Clones were sequenced by immunoSEQ multiplex PCR, and TCRdb holds only the in-frame ones, with some missing. The sample has approximately 3,300 clones; 70% to 90% are singletons. The sequenced sample was unsorted PBMCs, obtained 0.3 years after starting antiretroviral therapy. The receptors were sampled from a woman aged 50 to 60 with HIV.

This clone occurred once. The DNA for the CDR3 is TGTGCCTGCCATGGCTTGCCGTATGGCTACACCTTC. It specifies CACHGLPYGYTF. The rearrangement joins TRBV30 to TRBJ1-2; D gene uncertain. Trimming removed 6 bases from V and 5 bases from J, with 13 bases in between. Germline lookup yields CDR1 GTSNPN and CDR2 SVGIG (reference sequence). The CDR3 runs 12 residues.

The chain joins TRBV7-3 to TRBJ1-5, with TRBD1 matching 7 bases. CDR3 length equals 14 residues. J was trimmed by 7 bases and V by 5 bases; bases with no gene match: 8. Germline CDR1 SGHTA, CDR2 FQGTGA. CDR3 region: CASSKTGLGQPQHF. CDR3 in DNA: TGTGCCAGCAGCAAGACAGGGTTGGGACAGCCCCAGCATTTT.

This chain connects TRBV6-6 to TRBJ1-1; 12 bases line up with TRBD1. The CDR3 is 15 amino acids. The germline CDR1 and CDR2 sequences are MNHNY and SVGAGI (reference sequence). J gave up 4 bases and V 6 bases, and 6 bases lay outside the gene matches. CDR3 residues: CASRPGQGAPTEAFF. CDR3 sequence (DNA): TGTGCCAGCAGACCGGGACAGGGGGCGCCCACTGAAGCTTTCTTT.

The rearrangement joins TRBV2 to TRBJ2-5; D assignment may be TRBD1 or TRBD2 (6 bases each). V was clipped by 5 bases and J by 0 bases, with 13 bases between them. The CDR3 is made up of 15 amino acids. Germline CDR1 is SNHLY and CDR2 is FYNNEI. The CDR3 nucleotides are TGTGCCAGCAGTTCTAGGGGGGTATACCAAGAGACCCAGTACTTC. It yields the protein CASSSRGVYQETQYF.

The rearrangement joins TRBV5-1 to TRBJ2-5; 13 bases are a match to TRBD2. Germline CDR1 is SGHRS and CDR2 is YFSETQ. Trimming took 3 bases from V and 4 from J; bases not matched to a gene: 3. This CDR3 comprises 15 residues. Here the CDR3 reads CASSSLAGGPETQYF. The CDR3 DNA is TGCGCCAGCAGCTCACTAGCGGGGGGGCCAGAGACCCAGTACTTC.

The chain carries TRBV5-5 and TRBJ2-1; 11 nucleotides agree with TRBD2. CDR1 is SGHKS, CDR2 YYEKEE, per germline (reference sequence). This CDR3 contains 14 residues. V was clipped by 2 bases and J by 8 bases; unmatched bases: 3. CDR3 region: CASSFSGGVDEQFF. The CDR3 DNA is TGTGCCAGCAGCTTTAGCGGGGGGGTCGATGAGCAGTTCTTC.

The V call is TRBV25-1, the J call TRBJ2-5; 8 bases are shared with TRBD1. This CDR3 region has 16 residues. The J segment lost 5 bases and the V segment lost 5 bases, leaving 13 bases of the junction unmatched. In germline, CDR1 is MGHDK, CDR2 SYGVNS. CDR3 DNA sequence: TGTGCCAGCAGTCTACCTCGGACAGGGTTGCGGGAGACCCAGTACTTC. Protein product: CASSLPRTGLRETQYF.

This clone was observed a few times. The chain joins TRBV10-1 to TRBJ1-5; no firm D call. V lost 3 bases and J 5 bases, leaving 11 bases between the germline ends. This CDR3 is built from 14 residues. CDR1 and CDR2 (germline): WNHNN, SYGVQD (reference sequence). The CDR3 coding sequence is TGCGCCAGCAGTGACAGGTGTGTCTATCAGCCCCAGCATTTT. Amino acids: CASSDRCVYQPQHF.

This chain links TRBV5-6 with TRBJ2-6; D is possibly TRBD1 or TRBD2 (6 bases each). V lost 4 bases and J 1 base, leaving 15 bases between the germline ends. CDR1 is SGHDT, CDR2 YYEEEE, per germline. This CDR3 has 17 amino acids. Here the CDR3 reads CASSRGGTQSGANVLTF. Written as DNA, the CDR3 is TGTGCCAGCAGCCGCGGCGGGACACAATCTGGGGCCAACGTCCTGACTTTC.

The CDR3 sequence is CASSFYPYRVDTEAFF. The CDR3 DNA follows: TGTGCCAGCAGCTTTTACCCCTACAGGGTCGACACTGAAGCTTTCTTT. This rearrangement joins TRBV11-2 to TRBJ1-1; D perhaps matches TRBD1 (6 bases). The V end lost 3 bases, the J end lost 3 bases, and 17 bases lay between the germline ends. CDR3 length: 16 residues. Germline CDR1 and CDR2: SGHAT and FQNNGV.

This chain links TRBV5-4 with TRBJ2-5; 8 bases line up with TRBD2. Looked up from germline, CDR1 is SGHNT and CDR2 is YYREEE (reference sequence). The length of the CDR3 is 14 residues. V gave up 4 bases and J gave up 7 bases; unmatched junction bases: 9. This CDR3 is CASSPDGGGGTQYF. In nucleotides, the CDR3 is TGTGCCAGCAGCCCCGACGGGGGGGGTGGGACCCAGTACTTC.

The chain recombines TRBV4-1 with TRBJ1-2; tentative D call: TRBD1 (5 bases). Per germline, CDR1 MGHRA and CDR2 YSYEKL. Trimming removed 2 bases from V and 7 bases from J, with 11 bases in between. There are 13 residues in the CDR3. In DNA, the CDR3 is TGCGCCAGCAGCCAAACACAGGACGCTGGCTACACCTTC. This sequence encodes CASSQTQDAGYTF.

This clone was seen once. The chain employs TRBV7-2 and TRBJ2-4; D is unclear. In germline, CDR1 is SGHTA, CDR2 FQGNSA. Trimming left V 3 bases short and J 1 base short, with 7 bases between. This CDR3 comprises 14 residues. CDR3 loop: CASSLGQAKNIQYF. CDR3 sequence (DNA): TGTGCCAGCAGCTTGGGCCAGGCCAAAAACATTCAGTACTTC.

V is TRBV6-6 and J is TRBJ2-5; D remains ambiguous. Germline values: CDR1 MNHNY, CDR2 SVGAGI (reference sequence). The CDR3 runs to 12 residues. V was cut by 2 bases and J by 13 bases, with 14 bases left in between. The CDR3, as DNA: TGTGCCAGCAGTTACACTTACCCCCCGGGGTACTTC. Protein sequence: CASSYTYPPGYF.

The V call is TRBV5-6, the J call TRBJ1-6, with D tentatively TRBD1 (5 bases). Per germline, CDR1 SGHDT and CDR2 YYEEEE. This CDR3 region has 12 residues. V gave up 0 bases and J gave up 13 bases, with 8 bases separating them. CDR3 coding DNA: TGTGCCAGCAGCTTGGTCGGGGGGCCCCTCCACTTT. This sequence encodes CASSLVGGPLHF.

The genes are TRBV27 and TRBJ2-7; 8 bases line up with TRBD2. J was trimmed by 1 base and V by 10 bases; bases with no gene match: 9. The CDR3 sequence is 14 residues long. Germline V CDR1 and CDR2: MNHEY, SMNVEV (reference sequence). CDR3 region: CATKISGASYEQYF. The CDR3 bases are TGTGCCACCAAAATTAGCGGGGCTTCCTACGAGCAGTACTTC.

This chain connects TRBV7-8 to TRBJ2-3, with TRBD2 identical over 16 bases. V was pared by 5 bases and J by 8 bases, with 7 bases of the junction left unmatched. CDR1 is SGHVS, CDR2 FQNEAQ, per germline. The CDR3 has 16 residues. DNA of the CDR3: TGTGCCAGCAGCCGACCGGGACTAGCGGGGGGGACTACGCAGTATTTT. As protein: CASSRPGLAGGTTQYF.

The genes are TRBV16 and TRBJ1-5; 7 bases are shared with TRBD1. J was trimmed by 7 bases and V by 2 bases; bases with no gene match: 11. The CDR3 spans 16 residues. Germline V lookup: CDR1 KGHSY, CDR2 FQNENV. The CDR3 coding sequence is TGTGCCAGCAGCCAAAATCCAGGGGGAAGTGGACAGCCCCAGCATTTT. Translation: CASSQNPGGSGQPQHF.

The chain has TRBV6-1 and TRBJ1-1, with D unresolved. The germline V and J ends were trimmed by 1 base and 5 bases, with 5 bases remaining between them. The CDR3 has 12 amino acids. The germline CDR1 and CDR2 sequences are MNHNS and SASEGT. The CDR3 here is CASSEGRTEAFF. CDR3 nucleotide sequence: TGTGCCAGCAGTGAAGGGAGAACTGAAGCTTTCTTT.

This clone was counted a single time. This sequence joins TRBV28 and TRBJ2-7; 11 positions agree with TRBD1. Germline lookup yields CDR1 MDHEN and CDR2 SYDVKM. The CDR3 runs to 15 residues. V gave up 5 bases and J gave up 6 bases; unmatched junction bases: 9. The CDR3 nucleotides read TGTGCCAGCAGTCCCTCCGGGACAGGGGGAGGCGAGCAGTACTTC. Its protein product is CASSPSGTGGGEQYF.

This sequence joins TRBV6-5 and TRBJ1-2, with a tentative D call TRBD1 (6 bases). The CDR3 is 14 amino acids. CDR1 is MNHEY, CDR2 SVGAGI, per germline. V was trimmed by 3 bases and J by 9 bases, leaving 17 bases between them. CDR3 in amino acids: CASSYSGAGTRYTF. The DNA of the CDR3 is TGTGCCAGCAGTTATTCGGGGGCCGGGACCCGCTACACCTTC.

The V call is TRBV14, the J call TRBJ1-4, with D possibly matching TRBD1 (5 bases). The CDR3 is 15 amino acids. V lost 0 bases and J 7 bases, leaving 12 bases between the germline ends. The germline V gene has CDR1 SGHDN and CDR2 FVKESK. CDR3 region: CASSQDTGRGEKLFF. CDR3 nucleotide sequence: TGTGCCAGCAGCCAAGATACAGGCCGGGGTGAAAAACTGTTTTTT.

The chain couples TRBV30 to TRBJ2-1, with 10 bases aligning to TRBD2. The junction had 7 bases not matched to a gene; V was cut back by 2 bases and J by 9 bases. This CDR3 is 14 amino acids long. The germline V gene encodes CDR1 GTSNPN and CDR2 SVGIG (reference sequence). The CDR3 sequence: CAWSISGGDVEQFF. CDR3 nucleotide sequence: TGTGCCTGGAGTATCAGCGGGGGGGATGTTGAGCAGTTCTTC.

This chain connects TRBV2 to TRBJ2-2; 10 bases line up with TRBD2. Germline lookup yields CDR1 SNHLY and CDR2 FYNNEI. This CDR3 has 17 amino acids. V lost 6 bases, J lost 6 bases, and 13 bases stayed unmatched. The CDR3 reads CASSLESGGAGPGELFF. The CDR3 DNA reads as TGTGCCAGCAGCCTGGAGAGCGGGGGGGCTGGGCCCGGGGAGCTGTTTTTT.

The chain has TRBV6-5 and TRBJ1-3, with D tentatively TRBD1 (5 bases). Per the germline V gene, CDR1 is MNHEY and CDR2 is SVGAGI. Trimming stripped 6 bases from V and 3 bases from J, with 12 bases between. The CDR3 runs 14 residues. This CDR3 reads CASSTGLGGNTIYF. In DNA, the CDR3 is TGTGCCAGCAGCACGGGACTGGGTGGAAACACCATATATTTT.

The CDR3 here is CASSQLGQGTGETQYF. Written as DNA, the CDR3 is TGTGCCAGCAGCCAACTAGGACAGGGGACCGGGGAGACCCAGTACTTC. The genes are TRBV14 and TRBJ2-5; 9 nucleotides line up with TRBD1. The trim removed 2 bases at V and 5 bases at J, leaving 9 bases unmatched. Germline values: CDR1 SGHDN, CDR2 FVKESK. CDR3 size: 16 residues.

The chain recombines TRBV9 with TRBJ2-2; D possibly corresponds to TRBD2 (7 bases). Per germline, CDR1 SGDLS and CDR2 YYNGEE. V was pared by 5 bases and J by 6 bases, with 17 bases between. The CDR3 totals 15 residues. CDR3 protein: CASSNLGGGAGELFF. CDR3 DNA sequence: TGTGCCAGCAGTAATCTCGGAGGGGGGGCCGGGGAGCTGTTTTTT.

The chain uses TRBV5-1 and TRBJ1-4; unclear D gene. The germline V gene encodes CDR1 SGHRS and CDR2 YFSETQ. This CDR3 region has 16 residues. Deletions cut 4 bases from V and 7 bases from J, with 20 bases between. CDR3 in amino acids: CASSVTEIASFEKLFF. The CDR3 region has the DNA TGCGCCAGCAGCGTGACCGAAATTGCTTCATTTGAAAAACTGTTTTTT.

The chain uses TRBV5-8 and TRBJ1-1; no reliable D call. CDR3 length: 13 residues. Germline CDR1 SGHTS, CDR2 YDEGEE. The V end was cut by 4 bases, the J end by 0 bases, with 7 bases between. The CDR3 region is CASSISMNTEAFF. The CDR3 bases are TGTGCCAGCAGCATTTCGATGAACACTGAAGCTTTCTTT.

This sequence joins TRBV4-3 and TRBJ2-3, with no clear D. CDR1 and CDR2 (germline): LGHNA, YSLEER. V was shortened by 0 bases and J by 3 bases, with 7 bases between the two germline ends. The CDR3 is 14 residues long. CDR3 region: CASSQDVQTDTQYF. The CDR3 DNA is TGCGCCAGCAGCCAAGATGTGCAGACAGATACGCAGTATTTT.

The chain uses TRBV5-1 and TRBJ1-2; 7 positions match TRBD1. The CDR3 has 14 residues. The germline V gene encodes CDR1 SGHRS and CDR2 YFSETQ. V gave up 0 bases and J gave up 5 bases; unmatched junction bases: 4. CDR3 coding DNA: TGCGCCAGCAGCTTGGAGCGGGACAGATATGGCTACACCTTC. This sequence encodes CASSLERDRYGYTF. Together with reference TRBV5-1 and TRBJ1-2, the CDR3 gives the full variable domain: KAGVTQTPRYLIKTRGQQVTLSCSPISGHRSVSWYQQTPGQGLQFLFEYFSETQRNKGNFPGRFSGRQFSNSRSEMNVSTLELGDSALYLCASSLERDRYGYTFGSGTRLTVV.